These 19 T cell receptor beta chains originate from one sample sequenced in a study of blood T cells in healthy people across ages. PCR was performed a second time for about 7 to 11 cycles using a sample-barcoded 5' primer and a J-beta primer mix. TCRdb used MiXCR to reprocess the 5' RACE reads, holding one entry per CDR3 protein. Among approximately 780,000 distinct CDR3 sequences listed, around a quarter were seen once. This same sample was also taken into another study, of T cells of mothers and their children.

Material for sequencing was blood. The receptor set was obtained from a boy between 10 and 17 years old in good health.

The chain joins TRBV10-1 to TRBJ2-5; possible D gene TRBD2, 5 bases. The germline V gene encodes CDR1 WNHNN and CDR2 SYGVQD (reference sequence). The V gene lost 0 bases and the J gene lost 3 bases, with 8 bases spanning the gap. The CDR3 has 14 residues. CDR3 in amino acids: CASSESRAEETQYF. Written as DNA, the CDR3 is TGCGCCAGCAGTGAGTCGAGGGCGGAAGAGACCCAGTACTTC.

This chain joins TRBV11-1 and TRBJ2-7, with D tentatively TRBD1 (5 bases). CDR3 size: 12 residues. From germline, CDR1 is SGHAT and CDR2 FQDESV (reference sequence). The V end lost 4 bases, the J end lost 6 bases, and 10 bases lay between the germline ends. The DNA of the CDR3 is TGTGCCAGCAGCTACAGGTGGGGCGAGCAGTACTTC. It translates to CASSYRWGEQYF.

This clonotype was seen once. The rearrangement joins TRBV7-2 to TRBJ2-5, with TRBD2 identical over 10 bases. This CDR3 has 14 amino acids. Germline V gene lookup returns CDR1 SGHTA and CDR2 FQGNSA. The trim removed 5 bases at V and 4 bases at J, leaving 4 bases unmatched. This CDR3 reads CASSRLAGAETQYF. DNA of the CDR3: TGTGCCAGCAGCCGGCTAGCGGGGGCAGAGACCCAGTACTTC.

The chain combines TRBV6-5 with TRBJ2-5; D is possibly TRBD2 (5 bases). Near its end, the DNA agrees better with TRBJ2-1, so the J call may be wrong. This CDR3 is built from 15 residues. Germline CDR1 MNHEY, CDR2 SVGAGI. The CDR3 loop reads CASSYWGAMRHEQFF. Written as DNA, the CDR3 is TGTGCCAGCAGTTACTGGGGAGCGATGCGGCATGAGCAGTTCTTC.

The sample holds a few counts of this clonotype. This chain joins TRBV5-1 and TRBJ1-2; D uncertain. Germline CDR1 SGHRS, CDR2 YFSETQ. The CDR3 contains 12 residues. V dropped 4 bases and J dropped 4 bases, with 8 bases sitting between them. The DNA of the CDR3 is TGCGCCAGCAGCGCGGACTTCTATGGCTACACCTTC. Its protein is CASSADFYGYTF.

The V and J genes are TRBV25-1 and TRBJ2-1; D is perhaps TRBD1 (5 bases). V was trimmed by 7 bases and J by 4 bases, leaving 14 bases between them. The CDR3 spans 14 residues. Germline V gene data show CDR1 as MGHDK and CDR2 as SYGVNS. The CDR3 is CASMAGQKYNEQFF. CDR3 coding DNA: TGTGCCAGCATGGCAGGACAAAAGTACAATGAGCAGTTCTTC.

This clonotype was counted between two and nine times. V and J are TRBV7-3 and TRBJ1-1, with D maybe TRBD1 (6 bases). The V end lost 1 base, the J end lost 3 bases, and 24 bases lay between the germline ends. The germline V gene has CDR1 SGHTA and CDR2 FQGTGA. The CDR3 is 19 amino acids. The CDR3 coding sequence is TGTGCCAGCAGCTTAATGGGGGCACTCGCAGGGAGCCCCGACACTGAAGCTTTCTTT. Protein product: CASSLMGALAGSPDTEAFF. The whole variable domain, filled in from reference TRBV7-3 and TRBJ1-1, reads GAGVSQTPSNKVTEKGKYVELRCDPISGHTALYWYRQSLGQGPEFLIYFQGTGAADDSGLPNDRFFAVRPEGSVSTLKIQRTERGDSAVYLCASSLMGALAGSPDTEAFFGQGTRLTVV.

This chain links TRBV20-1 with TRBJ2-5; either TRBD1 or TRBD2 may fit D (5 bases each). The end of the DNA aligns better with TRBJ2-1, so the J call may be wrong. CDR1 and CDR2 from the germline V gene are DFQATT and SNEGSKA (reference sequence). This CDR3 contains 16 residues. The CDR3 loop is CSAHRGRPGGYNEQFF. CDR3 DNA: TGCAGTGCCCACCGGGGCCGGCCTGGGGGCTACAATGAGCAGTTCTTC.

V and J are TRBV29-1 and TRBJ2-1; TRBD2 matches at 14 bases. CDR1 SQVTM and CDR2 ANQGSEA come from the germline V gene. The V gene end was trimmed by 6 bases and the J gene end by 6 bases; junction bases not matched to a gene: 1. The CDR3 extends over 13 amino acids. The CDR3 loop is CSVGLAGVNEQFF. DNA of the CDR3: TGCAGCGTGGGACTAGCGGGGGTCAATGAGCAGTTCTTC.

This clonotype was picked up one time. CDR3 nucleotides: TGCGCCAGCAGGGGAACAGGGGGAGAGCAAAAACTGTTTTTT. This gives the protein CASRGTGGEQKLFF. V gene TRBV5-1 combines with J gene TRBJ1-4, with TRBD1 matching 8 bases. Trimming took 5 bases from V and 9 from J; bases not matched to a gene: 9. The CDR3 loop spans 14 amino acids. CDR1 SGHRS and CDR2 YFSETQ come from the germline V gene.

This clonotype was counted between two and nine times. The limits of the CDR3 on the DNA are not certain, so only TCRdb's listed CDR3 is given. The chain carries TRBV12-3 or TRBV12-4 and TRBJ1-2; TRBD1 reflects the table's D call only, with no check against the DNA. Counting both end residues, the CDR3 totals 16 amino acids. This CDR3 reads CASSETTGTAFFGYTF.

This clonotype has more than one count but fewer than ten. V and J are TRBV5-1 and TRBJ2-5; D may be TRBD1 or TRBD2 (5 bases each). Germline lookup yields CDR1 SGHRS and CDR2 YFSETQ. V lost 0 bases and J lost 5, with 14 bases in between. CDR3 length: 15 amino acids. The CDR3 bases are TGCGCCAGCAGCTTGGAAGGGACGGCGGCGGAGACCCAGTACTTC. Residues: CASSLEGTAAETQYF. Complete variable domain (other parts from reference TRBV5-1 and TRBJ2-5): KAGVTQTPRYLIKTRGQQVTLSCSPISGHRSVSWYQQTPGQGLQFLFEYFSETQRNKGNFPGRFSGRQFSNSRSEMNVSTLELGDSALYLCASSLEGTAAETQYFGPGTRLLVL.

This chain connects TRBV2 to TRBJ2-1; D ambiguous. CDR1 is SNHLY, CDR2 FYNNEI, per germline. Trimming left V 3 bases short and J 5 bases short, with 11 bases between. The CDR3 consists of 14 residues. As DNA, the CDR3 is TGTGCCAGCAGTGACTTCGTGGCCGACAATGAGCAGTTCTTC. Translating it yields CASSDFVADNEQFF.

This clonotype was found a few times. The V gene is TRBV5-1, the J gene TRBJ2-5; D ambiguous. The DNA matches TRBJ2-1 better at its end, which makes the J call doubtful. The CDR3 consists of 15 residues. CDR1 is SGHRS and CDR2 is YFSETQ in the germline V gene. CDR3 in DNA: TGCGCCAGCAGCCCGGCCATGGGGAACCTCAATGAGCAGTTCTTC. This codes for CASSPAMGNLNEQFF.

This clonotype showed up just a few times. The chain joins TRBV29-1 to TRBJ2-7; tentatively, D is TRBD2 (6 bases). V was pared by 7 bases and J by 7 bases, with 20 bases between. The germline CDR1 and CDR2 sequences are SQVTM and ANQGSEA. This CDR3 is built from 13 residues. The CDR3 sequence: CSALSGLGVEQYF. The CDR3 DNA reads TGCAGCGCCCTATCGGGACTCGGAGTGGAGCAGTACTTC.

The CDR3 loop reads CASSRGTGGINEQFF. In DNA, the CDR3 is TGCGCCAGCAGCCGCGGGACGGGGGGCATCAATGAGCAGTTCTTC. V and J are TRBV5-1 and TRBJ2-7, with a possible D match to TRBD2 (7 bases). The end of the DNA is better explained by TRBJ2-1, so the J call may be wrong. Germline assignment: CDR1 SGHRS and CDR2 YFSETQ. The CDR3 runs to 15 residues.

This clonotype was seen a handful of times. The V gene is TRBV5-1, the J gene TRBJ2-7; 7 nucleotides line up with TRBD1. The V and J ends lost 0 bases and 0 bases, in that order; junction bases with no gene match: 6. CDR3 length equals 16 residues. The V gene's germline CDR1 is SGHRS and CDR2 YFSETQ. This chain's CDR3 is CASSLATGASSYEQYF. The CDR3 bases are TGCGCCAGCAGCTTGGCTACAGGGGCGAGCTCCTACGAGCAGTACTTC.

The count of this clonotype is one. The chain carries TRBV7-2 and TRBJ2-1, with 9 bases matching TRBD2. With V trimmed by 5 bases and J by 8 bases, 7 bases remained unmatched. This CDR3 contains 14 residues. Germline CDR1 SGHTA, CDR2 FQGNSA. Here the CDR3 reads CASSEAGGPYEQFF. CDR3 coding DNA: TGTGCCAGCAGCGAGGCGGGGGGGCCTTATGAGCAGTTCTTC.

This sequence joins TRBV30 and TRBJ2-7; TRBD2 aligns across 9 bases. Germline assignment: CDR1 GTSNPN and CDR2 SVGIG (reference sequence). The J segment lost 2 bases and the V segment lost 0 bases, leaving 2 bases of the junction unmatched. CDR3 size: 14 residues. The CDR3 sequence: CAWSVRGGAYEQYF. In nucleotides, the CDR3 is TGTGCCTGGAGTGTACGCGGGGGGGCCTACGAGCAGTACTTC.